This T cell receptor (beta chain) was profiled in a study of T cells after yellow fever vaccination (dated by TCRdb to between 2018 and 2021). For the study in its entirety: The SMART-Seq v4 Ultra Low Input RNA kit was used to prepare libraries from fractions with low cell numbers. To track T-cell clones before and after primary and booster YFV17D yellow fever vaccination, bulk TCR alpha and beta repertoires were sequenced longitudinally. Two healthy male donors, one aged 18 to 30 and one aged 30 to 40 years, made up the cohort. Blood was drawn at multiple timepoints before and after primary and secondary immunization, with bulk PBMC replicates and cell subsets isolated.

Many counts were recorded for this clonotype. Its target antigen remains unknown. Base quality data are lacking; no much larger clone is found one base away. The treatment or condition label, as the study defines it: live attenuated yellow fever vaccine strain. Two biological replicates of bulk PBMCs were collected at each blood-draw timepoint. PBMCs were isolated from peripheral blood using a standard Ficoll-Paque protocol. TriZol was used to extract RNA from bulk PBMCs, from CD4 and CD8 fractions, and from dextramer-positive and dextramer-negative fractions. General findings and caveats noted by the study authors: Most clones expanded after primary vaccination were re-detected after the booster (around 96% of CD4 and roughly 85% of CD8), suggesting broad memory maintenance. Because the study included only a couple of donors, the extent to which the findings can be generalized is limited. Because abundant contaminating clonotypes from the bulk population could be contained in FACS-sorted repertoires, computational filtering was required. A small share of clonotypes was detected in both CD4 and CD8 compartments, with the overlap likely arising from convergent recombination. Compared with the primary T-cell response, the secondary T-cell response was faster but weaker, reaching its peak on day 5 rather than on day 15.

Trimming takes 3 bases from V and 1 base from J, and the germline ends sit 11 bases apart. The CDR3, cysteine through phenylalanine, is 15 amino acids long. Just the 45-base CDR3 DNA is kept, in frame starting at base 1. For CDR1 and CDR2, the germline V gene lists MNHEY and SVGAGI. TCR cDNA was made using 5'RACE template switching, a step that added a universal primer site and unique molecular identifiers. Priming of cDNA synthesis was performed from both the TCR alpha and TCR beta constant segments. Library amplification used two PCR steps, and the second PCR step added sample barcodes and sequencing adapters. Sequencing of libraries was performed on Illumina HiSeq 2500 (2x100 bp) or NovaSeq (2x150 bp). The authors' pipeline ran thus. Demultiplexing of reads and collapsing into UMI consensus sequences were performed with MIGEC, and V(D)J alignment was carried out with MiXCR. Clonotypes responding to the vaccine were identified with edgeR on replicate PBMC samples, with the criteria of FDR below 0.01 and a log2 fold change above 5 up to day 15. Bulk clonotypes were assigned CD4 or CD8 identity according to which sequenced CD4 or CD8 repertoire held them at higher abundance. TCRdb reworked the public reads: Q25 trimming with fastp, MiXCR clone assembly, productive beta chains retained. A single entry per CDR3 protein holds the most common genes and DNA from its merged rows. The V and J calls come from TCRdb's annotation, not from the publication. A total of over 300,000 distinct CDR3 sequences appear in this sample, about 6.6% of them only once. The ten largest clonotypes hold 15% to 20% of the sample.

This material consisted of PBMCs, taken 45 days after the first yellow fever vaccination. The chain joins TRBV6-5 to TRBJ2-3; the D gene is tentatively TRBD1 or TRBD2, each matching 5 bases. The sequence was collected from a man between 18 and 29 years old who received the YFV17D yellow fever vaccine. DNA sequence: TGTGCCAGCAGTTATAGGGGCGGGCGCACAGATACGCAGTATTTT. This codes for CASSYRGGRTDTQYF.